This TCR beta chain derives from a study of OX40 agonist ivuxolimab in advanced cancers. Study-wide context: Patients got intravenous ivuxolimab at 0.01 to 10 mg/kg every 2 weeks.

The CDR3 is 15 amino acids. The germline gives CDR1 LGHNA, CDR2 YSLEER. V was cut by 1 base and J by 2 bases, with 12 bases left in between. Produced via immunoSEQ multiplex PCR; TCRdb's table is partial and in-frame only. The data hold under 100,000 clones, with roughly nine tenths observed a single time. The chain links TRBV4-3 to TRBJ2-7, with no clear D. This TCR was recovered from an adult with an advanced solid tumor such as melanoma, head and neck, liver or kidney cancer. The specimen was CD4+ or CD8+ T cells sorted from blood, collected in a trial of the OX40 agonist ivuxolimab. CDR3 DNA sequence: TGCGCCAGCAGCCAAGCCTTGACCGCTCCCTACGAGCAGTACTTC. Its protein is CASSQALTAPYEQYF.